This T cell receptor (beta chain) was documented in a study of T cell responses to AZD1222 COVID-19 vaccine. V shed 3 bases and J shed 8 bases, with 13 bases lying between them. The CDR3 runs 12 residues. Germline loops: CDR1 GTSNPN, CDR2 SVGIG (reference sequence). The repertoire was sequenced with immunoSEQ multiplex PCR; TCRdb's copy has only in-frame clones and lacks some. The sample lists some 150,000 clones, about 90% occurring once. The sequencing here drew on peripheral blood, taken 28 days after the second AZD1222 dose. This chain joins TRBV30 and TRBJ1-2; a possible D gene is TRBD1 (5 bases). This sequence was found in an adult who received the AZD1222 COVID-19 vaccine. The CDR3 bases are TGTGCCTGGAGCGATATTGGGGACGGCTACACCTTC. This sequence encodes CAWSDIGDGYTF. The entire variable domain, with the rest obtained from reference TRBV30 and TRBJ1-2, is as follows: SQTIHQWPATLVQPVGSPLSLECTVEGTSNPNLYWYRQAAGRGLQLLFYSVGIGQISSEVPQNLSASRPQDRQFILSSKKLLLSDSGFYLCAWSDIGDGYTFGSGTRLTVV.